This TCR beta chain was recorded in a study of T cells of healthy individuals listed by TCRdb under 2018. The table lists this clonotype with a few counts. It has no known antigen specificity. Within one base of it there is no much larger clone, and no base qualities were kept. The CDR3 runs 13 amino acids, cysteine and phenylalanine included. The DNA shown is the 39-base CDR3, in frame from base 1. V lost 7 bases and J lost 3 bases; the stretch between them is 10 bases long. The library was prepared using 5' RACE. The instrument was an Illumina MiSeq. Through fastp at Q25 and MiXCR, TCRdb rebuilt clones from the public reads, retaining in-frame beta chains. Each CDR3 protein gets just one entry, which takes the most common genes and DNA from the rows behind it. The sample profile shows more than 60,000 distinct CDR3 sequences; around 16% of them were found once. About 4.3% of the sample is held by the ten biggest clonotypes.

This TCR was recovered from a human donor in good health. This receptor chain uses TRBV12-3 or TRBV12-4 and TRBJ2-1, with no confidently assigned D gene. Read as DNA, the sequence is TGTGCCAGCACCACGGACGTCTACAATGAGCAGTTCTTC. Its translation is CASTTDVYNEQFF.